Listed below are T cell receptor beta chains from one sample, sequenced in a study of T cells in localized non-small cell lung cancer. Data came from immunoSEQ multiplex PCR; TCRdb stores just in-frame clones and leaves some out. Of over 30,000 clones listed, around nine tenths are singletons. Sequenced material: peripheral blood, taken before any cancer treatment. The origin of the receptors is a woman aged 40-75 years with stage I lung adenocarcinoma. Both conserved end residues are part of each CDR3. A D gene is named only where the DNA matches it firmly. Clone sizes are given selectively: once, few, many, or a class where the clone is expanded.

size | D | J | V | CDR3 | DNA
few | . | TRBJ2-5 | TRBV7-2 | CASSLGRETQYF | TGTGCCAGCAGCTTAGGAAGGGAGACCCAGTACTTC
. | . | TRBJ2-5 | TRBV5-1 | CASSLAGQGGQETQYF | TGCGCCAGCAGCTTGGCAGGACAGGGAGGGCAAGAGACCCAGTACTTC
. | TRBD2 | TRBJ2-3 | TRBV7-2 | CASSLLLAGKSDTQYF | TGTGCCAGCAGCCTCTTACTAGCGGGAAAATCCGATACGCAGTATTTT
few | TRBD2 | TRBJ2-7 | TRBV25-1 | CASSASGSYEQYF | TGTGCCAGCAGTGCTAGCGGGAGTTACGAGCAGTACTTC
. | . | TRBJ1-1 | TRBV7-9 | CASSLGTSNTEAFF | TGTGCCAGCAGCTTAGGGACCTCTAACACTGAAGCTTTCTTT
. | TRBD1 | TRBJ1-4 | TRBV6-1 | CASTSGTGKIKLFF | TGTGCCAGCACCTCCGGGACAGGGAAGATAAAACTGTTTTTT
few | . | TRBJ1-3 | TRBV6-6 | CASSFHGGSGNTIYF | TGTGCCAGCAGTTTTCACGGGGGATCTGGAAACACCATATATTTT
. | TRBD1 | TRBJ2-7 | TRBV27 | CASSSWTGSYEQYF | TGTGCCAGCAGTTCTTGGACAGGGTCCTACGAGCAGTACTTC
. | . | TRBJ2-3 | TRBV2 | CASSPRSVTDTQYF | TGTGCCAGCAGCCCGAGGAGTGTCACAGATACGCAGTATTTT
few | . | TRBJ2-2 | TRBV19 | CASSVTGSGGELFF | TGTGCCAGTAGTGTGACAGGATCCGGCGGGGAGCTGTTTTTT
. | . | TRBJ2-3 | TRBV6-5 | CASKGGTSDTQYF | TGTGCCAGTAAGGGAGGCACCTCCGATACGCAGTATTTT
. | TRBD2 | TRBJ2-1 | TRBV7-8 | CASSLRLAGDYEQFF | TGTGCCAGCAGCCTTAGACTAGCGGGAGATTATGAGCAGTTCTTC
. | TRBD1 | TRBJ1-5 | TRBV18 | CASSGQANQPQHF | TGTGCCAGCTCAGGACAGGCTAATCAGCCCCAGCATTTT
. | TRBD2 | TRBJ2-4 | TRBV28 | CASSFGLAGGPGKVEYF | TGTGCCAGCAGTTTCGGGCTAGCGGGAGGGCCTGGCAAGGTGGAGTACTTC
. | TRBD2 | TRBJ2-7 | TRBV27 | CASSFTWTSGISSYEQYF | TGTGCCAGCAGTTTCACCTGGACTAGCGGGATTAGCTCCTACGAGCAGTACTTC
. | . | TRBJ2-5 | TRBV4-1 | CASSQRWGETQYF | TGCGCCAGCAGCCAAAGGTGGGGAGAGACCCAGTACTTC
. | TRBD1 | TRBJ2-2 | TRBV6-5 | CASRTGANTGELFF | TGTGCCAGCAGGACAGGGGCGAACACCGGGGAGCTGTTTTTT
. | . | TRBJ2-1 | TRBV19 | CASSIQEQSNEQFF | TGTGCCAGTAGTATACAGGAGCAGAGCAATGAGCAGTTCTTC
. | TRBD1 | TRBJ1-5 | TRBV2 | CASSDRGPVGNQPQHF | TGTGCCAGCAGTGACAGGGGGCCGGTGGGCAATCAGCCCCAGCATTTT
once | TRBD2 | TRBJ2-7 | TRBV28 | CASTSAQGGPYEQYF | TGTGCCAGCACCTCAGCCCAGGGAGGGCCCTACGAGCAGTACTTC
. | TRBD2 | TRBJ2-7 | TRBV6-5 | CASSSPGLATYEQYF | TGTGCCAGCAGTTCTCCGGGACTAGCCACCTACGAGCAGTACTTC
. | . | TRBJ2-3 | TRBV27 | CASRGAADTQYF | TGTGCCAGCAGGGGAGCGGCGGATACGCAGTATTTT
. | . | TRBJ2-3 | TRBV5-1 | CASRSEVQDTQYF | TGCGCCAGCAGGTCAGAGGTTCAAGATACGCAGTATTTT
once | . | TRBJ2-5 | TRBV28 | CASNESHQETQYF | TGTGCCAGCAATGAGTCCCACCAAGAGACCCAGTACTTC
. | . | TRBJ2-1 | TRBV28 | CASSYLSYNEQFF | TGTGCCAGCAGTTATCTCTCCTACAATGAGCAGTTCTTC
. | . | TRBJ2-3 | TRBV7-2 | CASSLSDTQYF | TGTGCCAGCAGCTTATCAGATACGCAGTATTTT
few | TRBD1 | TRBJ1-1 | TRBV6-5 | CASSYSSTGEKAFF | TGTGCCAGCAGTTACTCTTCGACAGGGGAGAAAGCTTTCTTT
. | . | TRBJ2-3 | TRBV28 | CASRPPLPDTQYF | TGTGCCAGCAGGCCTCCCCTCCCGGATACGCAGTATTTT
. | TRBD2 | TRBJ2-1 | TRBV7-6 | CASSSSPSGSTYNEQFF | TGTGCCAGCAGCTCCTCACCCAGCGGGAGTACCTACAATGAGCAGTTCTTC
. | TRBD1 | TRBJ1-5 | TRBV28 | CASSLLIGTGSLGQPQHF | TGTGCCAGCAGTTTACTCATCGGGACAGGGTCCCTCGGGCAGCCCCAGCATTTT